The 12 T cell receptor beta chains reported below all come from one sample, sequenced in a study of neoadjuvant nivolumab and ipilimumab in lung cancer. Sequencing was performed with immunoSEQ multiplex PCR; in TCRdb, only in-frame clones are kept and a portion is missing. The table has 24,000 or so clones, roughly 80% seen once. The sequencing used peripheral blood, collected before neoadjuvant nivolumab, alone or with ipilimumab. These receptors were collected from an adult with non-small cell lung cancer.

V gene TRBV19 combines with J gene TRBJ2-5; 9 positions agree with TRBD2. Trimming removed 5 bases from V and 2 bases from J; junction bases left unmatched: 6. The CDR3 has 15 amino acids. Germline V CDR1 and CDR2: LNHDA, SQIVND (reference sequence). CDR3 sequence reads: CASSSRGGGQETQYF. The CDR3 DNA reads as TGTGCCAGTAGTTCGCGGGGGGGTGGACAAGAGACCCAGTACTTC.

The chain uses TRBV11-2 and TRBJ2-1; TRBD2 agrees at 8 bases. CDR1 and CDR2 (germline): SGHAT, FQNNGV. This CDR3 has 15 amino acids. V dropped 5 bases and J dropped 8; count of bases not matched to a gene: 11. This chain's CDR3 is CASSNFPGGHDEQFF. The CDR3 DNA sequence: TGTGCCAGCAGCAACTTCCCGGGGGGGCACGATGAGCAGTTCTTC.

This clone occurred a few times. This sequence joins TRBV6-5 and TRBJ1-1, with a possible D match to TRBD1 (5 bases). The V end was cut by 6 bases, the J end by 1 base, with 15 bases between. CDR3 length: 15 amino acids. CDR1 and CDR2 from the germline V gene are MNHEY and SVGAGI. The CDR3 spells CASRPRQFRNTEAFF. As DNA, the CDR3 is TGTGCCAGCAGACCACGACAGTTTCGGAACACTGAAGCTTTCTTT.

This clone is a singleton in its sample. The genes are TRBV11-1 and TRBJ2-1, with D possibly TRBD2 on 5 matching bases. The CDR3 length is 16 residues. Germline V gene data show CDR1 as SGHAT and CDR2 as FQDESV (reference sequence). Trimming left V 5 bases short and J 8 bases short, with 22 bases between. This chain's CDR3 is CASSRRPVASSHEQFF. The CDR3 bases are TGTGCCAGCAGCCGGCGCCCGGTGGCTAGCAGCCATGAGCAGTTCTTC.

The rearrangement links TRBV11-3 to TRBJ2-1, with D hard to call. Trimming cost V 2 bases and J 7 bases, with 9 bases left between them. CDR3 size: 13 residues. CDR1 and CDR2 (germline): SGHNT, YENEEA. The CDR3 nucleotides read TGTGCCAGCAGCTTACGCCCCGGGAATGAGCAGTTCTTC. As protein: CASSLRPGNEQFF.

V usage is TRBV7-9 and J usage is TRBJ2-1, with D possibly being TRBD2 (6 bases). CDR1 is SEHNR and CDR2 is FQNEAQ in the germline V gene (reference sequence). The CDR3 spans 15 residues. Trimming removed 5 bases at V and 0 bases at J, with 11 bases between. CDR3 bases: TGTGCCAGCAGCCTAAGCGGGTCCTCCTACAATGAGCAGTTCTTC. This translates into CASSLSGSSYNEQFF.

This chain connects TRBV29-1 to TRBJ2-6; D gene uncertain. This CDR3 is built from 14 residues. Deletions cut 4 bases from V and 6 bases from J, with 13 bases between. Germline V gene data show CDR1 as SQVTM and CDR2 as ANQGSEA. This CDR3 is CSVVTHQEANVLTF. The CDR3 DNA sequence: TGCAGCGTTGTAACCCATCAGGAGGCCAACGTCCTGACTTTC. The whole variable domain, remainder taken from reference TRBV29-1 and TRBJ2-6, is SAVISQKPSRDICQRGTSLTIQCQVDSQVTMMFWYRQQPGQSLTLIATANQGSEATYESGFVIDKFPISRPNLTFSTLTVSNMSPEDSSIYLCSVVTHQEANVLTFGAGSRLTVL.

In this sample, this clone turned up a few times. The chain combines TRBV18 with TRBJ1-1; the D gene is possibly TRBD1 (6 bases). V lost 3 bases to trimming and J lost 3 bases, with 11 bases between them. The CDR3 is made up of 14 amino acids. Looked up from germline, CDR1 is KGHSH and CDR2 is LQKENI. The CDR3 coding sequence is TGTGCCAGCTCACCTCAGAACAGGGACACTGAAGCTTTCTTT. Its protein product is CASSPQNRDTEAFF.

The chain links TRBV4-3 to TRBJ1-2; D gene uncertain. The V gene's germline CDR1 is LGHNA and CDR2 YSLEER. V lost 0 bases, J lost 0 bases, and 11 bases lay in between. The CDR3 contains 16 residues. DNA of the CDR3: TGCGCCAGCAGCCAAGAGAACAGAAATTCTAACTATGGCTACACCTTC. It specifies CASSQENRNSNYGYTF.

The chain carries TRBV2 and TRBJ1-2; D might be TRBD1 (5 bases). The length of the CDR3 is 15 residues. Germline CDR1 is SNHLY and CDR2 is FYNNEI. Trimming left V 6 bases short and J 4 bases short, with 18 bases between. CDR3 in DNA: TGTGCCAGCAGACCGGGACCCCGATTAGGCTATGGCTACACCTTC. This sequence encodes CASRPGPRLGYGYTF.

This clone has just a few counts. V gene TRBV9 combines with J gene TRBJ1-1; no definite D call. V lost 0 bases and J lost 5, with 8 bases in between. CDR3 length equals 13 residues. Germline loops: CDR1 SGDLS, CDR2 YYNGEE. CDR3: CASSVAVGTEAFF. The CDR3 region has the DNA TGTGCCAGCAGCGTAGCGGTGGGTACTGAAGCTTTCTTT.

In DNA, the CDR3 is TGTGCCAGCAGCTTGCAGGGCTCCTACGAGCAGTACTTC. The encoded protein is CASSLQGSYEQYF. This chain links TRBV5-4 with TRBJ2-7; weak D call: TRBD1 (5 bases). Germline CDR1 is SGHNT and CDR2 is YYREEE (reference sequence). This CDR3 is 13 amino acids long. V lost 1 base and J lost 0, with 5 bases in between.